This is a list of T cell receptor beta chains from one sample in a study of beta chain features in type 1 diabetes. Only in-frame clones appear in the TCRdb table, and some are missing; sequencing was by immunoSEQ multiplex PCR. The table lists some 350,000 clones, approximately 12% of them singletons, with roughly 0.015% in the top ten. Sequencing was carried out using naive CD4+ T cells from blood. The receptors here all came from a woman aged 18-29 years with type 1 diabetes. Both conserved end residues are part of each CDR3. A D gene is named only where the DNA matches it firmly. Some rows have no size entry. The others give once, few or many, or a class for an expanded clone.

j_call v_call d_call clone_size cdr3_nt cdr3_aa
TRBJ1-2 TRBV27 . few TGTGCCAGCAGTTTGCACAGGAATTATGGCTACACCTTC CASSLHRNYGYTF
TRBJ2-5 TRBV14 . . TGTGCCAGCAGCCAAGAAAGGACAGGGAGGGGAGAGACCCAGTACTTC CASSQERTGRGETQYF
TRBJ2-1 TRBV5-6 . few TGTGCCAGCAGCGGCGACTTAAGGAGCTCCTACAATGAGCAGTTCTTC CASSGDLRSSYNEQFF
TRBJ2-4 TRBV5-4 TRBD2 few TGTGCCAGCAGCAACGGGGGGAGAGCCAAAAACATTCAGTACTTC CASSNGGRAKNIQYF
TRBJ2-1 TRBV5-1 . few TGCGCCAGCAGCCCAACCAACTGGGAGCAGTTCTTC CASSPTNWEQFF
TRBJ2-1 TRBV9 TRBD2 . TGTGCCAGCAGCCCCCCAGGGACTAACTACAATGAGCAGTTCTTC CASSPPGTNYNEQFF
TRBJ2-2 TRBV30 TRBD2 few TGTGCCTGGAGTAGCCTTCTAGCGGGAGGAACCGGGGAGCTGTTTTTT CAWSSLLAGGTGELFF
TRBJ2-5 TRBV27 TRBD2 . TGTGCCAGCAGTCCGTCCAGCGGGAGGGCCACGAAGACCCAGTACTTC CASSPSSGRATKTQYF
TRBJ2-5 TRBV11-2 . . TGTGCCAGCAGCTTAATTCAGGGGAGAGAGACCCAGTACTTC CASSLIQGRETQYF
TRBJ2-1 TRBV5-1 . . TGCGCCAGCAGCTCGAACACAGGGTACAATGAGCAGTTCTTC CASSSNTGYNEQFF
TRBJ2-5 TRBV11-2 TRBD2 few TGTGCCAGCAGCTTAGAGACTAGCGTGATCCAAGAGACCCAGTACTTC CASSLETSVIQETQYF
TRBJ2-3 TRBV11-3 TRBD2 . TGTGCCAGCAGCCCGGGACTAGCAATAGATACGCAGTATTTT CASSPGLAIDTQYF
TRBJ1-1 TRBV11-3 TRBD1 few TGTGCCAGCAGCTGGACAGGGGGAGCTTTCTTT CASSWTGGAFF
TRBJ2-3 TRBV7-9 . . TGTGCCAGCAGCTTATTGGCGGGCACAGATACGCAGTATTTT CASSLLAGTDTQYF
TRBJ2-1 TRBV5-1 TRBD1 . TGCGCCAGCAGCTCCGGGACAGACAATGAGCAGTTCTTC CASSSGTDNEQFF
TRBJ1-1 TRBV6-5 . few TGTGCCAGCAGTTACTGGGGGGGGCGGACTGAAGCTTTCTTT CASSYWGGRTEAFF
TRBJ1-1 TRBV18 . few TGTGCCAGCTCACCACAATCTGCCCTGACAGGCCTGAACACTGAAGCTTTCTTT CASSPQSALTGLNTEAFF
TRBJ1-1 TRBV27 . . TGTGCCAGCAGTTTCGGACACTTGAACACTGAAGCTTTCTTT CASSFGHLNTEAFF
TRBJ2-7 TRBV30 . . TGTGCCTGGAGCCGTTCTAAGGGGTATCGCGACGAGCAGTACTTC CAWSRSKGYRDEQYF
TRBJ2-1 TRBV2 . . TGTGCCAGCAGTGCGAGGTCGTCAAACTACAATGAGCAGTTCTTC CASSARSSNYNEQFF
TRBJ2-6 TRBV18 TRBD1 few TGTGCCAGCTCACCTAACCAGGGGGCTAGTGGGGCCAACGTCCTGACTTTC CASSPNQGASGANVLTF
TRBJ2-7 TRBV28 TRBD2 . TGTGCCAGCAGCCTGCCCGCGGGAGTCCCCTACGAGCAGTACTTC CASSLPAGVPYEQYF
TRBJ1-2 TRBV7-9 . few TGTGCCAGCAGCTTAGCTGCAGAAAGCTATGGCTACACCTTC CASSLAAESYGYTF
TRBJ2-2 TRBV11-3 TRBD2 . TGTGCCAGCAGCTGGACTAGCGGTCGGGACACCGGGGAGCTGTTTTTT CASSWTSGRDTGELFF
TRBJ2-2 TRBV11-2 TRBD2 . TGTGCCAGCAGAGGACTAGCGCAGAACACCGGGGAGCTGTTTTTT CASRGLAQNTGELFF
TRBJ1-2 TRBV19 TRBD1 few TGTGCCAGTAGTATCGGACAGGAGGCTTACTATGGCTACACCTTC CASSIGQEAYYGYTF
TRBJ1-3 TRBV11-2 TRBD1 . TGTGCCAGCATCTCGACAGGGGCTGGTGGAAACACCATATATTTT CASISTGAGGNTIYF
TRBJ1-2 TRBV25-1 . . TGTGCCAGCAGTGTAACACAGGGAAATGGCTACACCTTC CASSVTQGNGYTF
TRBJ1-4 TRBV19 TRBD1 . TGTGCCAGTAGCACAAGGGACAGGGTCTTTGTAAAACTGTTTTTT CASSTRDRVFVKLFF